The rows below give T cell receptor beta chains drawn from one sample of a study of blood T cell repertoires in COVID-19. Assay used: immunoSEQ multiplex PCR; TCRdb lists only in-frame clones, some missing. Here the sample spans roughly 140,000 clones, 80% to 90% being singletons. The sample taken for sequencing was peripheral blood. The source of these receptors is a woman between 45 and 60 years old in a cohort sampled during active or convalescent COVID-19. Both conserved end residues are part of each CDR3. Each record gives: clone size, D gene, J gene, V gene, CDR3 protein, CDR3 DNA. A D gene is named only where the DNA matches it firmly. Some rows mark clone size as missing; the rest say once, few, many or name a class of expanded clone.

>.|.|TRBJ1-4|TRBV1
CTSSRGPTNEKLFF
TGCACCAGCAGCCGAGGGCCAACTAATGAAAAACTGTTTTTT
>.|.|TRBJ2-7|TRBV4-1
CASSQGGARLAGASYEQYF
TGCGCCAGCAGCCAAGGAGGGGCTAGGTTGGCGGGGGCCTCCTACGAGCAGTACTTC
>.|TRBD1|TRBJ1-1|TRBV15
CATRGDRVNFEAFF
TGTGCCACCAGGGGGGACAGGGTAAATTTTGAGGCTTTCTTT
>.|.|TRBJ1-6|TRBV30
CAWSSSPFGSPLHF
TGTGCCTGGAGTAGTAGTCCGTTTGGTTCACCCCTCCACTTT
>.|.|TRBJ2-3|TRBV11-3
CASRKGHETTDTQYF
TGTGCCAGCAGGAAGGGACACGAAACGACAGATACGCAGTATTTT
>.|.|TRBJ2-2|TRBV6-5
CASSSSLRELFF
TGTGCCAGCAGTTCTAGCCTCCGGGAGCTGTTTTTT
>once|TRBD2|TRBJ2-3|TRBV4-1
CASSHFGTSGDTDTQYF
TGCGCCAGCAGCCATTTCGGGACTAGCGGGGACACAGATACGCAGTATTTT
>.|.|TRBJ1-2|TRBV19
CASTTQATGRYGYTF
TGTGCCAGTACCACGCAGGCGACAGGTCGCTATGGCTACACCTTC
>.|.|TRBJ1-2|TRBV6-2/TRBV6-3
CASSLGQSRLYGYTF
TGTGCCAGCAGTCTCGGTCAGTCCCGACTATATGGCTACACCTTC
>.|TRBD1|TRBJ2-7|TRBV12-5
CASGLDREQYF
TGTGCTAGTGGGCTGGACAGGGAGCAGTACTTC
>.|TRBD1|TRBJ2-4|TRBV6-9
CASSPLGDRSDQNIQYF
TGTGCCAGCAGCCCCCTGGGGGACAGAAGTGATCAAAACATTCAGTACTTC
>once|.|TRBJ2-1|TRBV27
CASSFEGVYSYNEQFF
TGTGCCAGCAGTTTTGAAGGGGTTTATTCCTACAATGAGCAGTTCTTC
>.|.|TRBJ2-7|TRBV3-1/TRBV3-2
CASSQAIHEQYF
TGTGCCAGCAGCCAAGCCATCCACGAGCAGTACTTC
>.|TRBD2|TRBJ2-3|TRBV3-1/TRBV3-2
CASSPRGGGRTDTQYF
TGTGCCAGCAGCCCCCGCGGGGGGGGTAGGACAGATACGCAGTATTTT
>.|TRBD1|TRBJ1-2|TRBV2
CASSEDPSLQGYGGYTF
TGTGCCAGCAGTGAAGACCCCTCATTACAGGGGTACGGGGGCTACACCTTC
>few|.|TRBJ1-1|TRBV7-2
CASSSRVDTEAFF
TGTGCCAGCAGCTCCAGGGTTGACACTGAAGCTTTCTTT
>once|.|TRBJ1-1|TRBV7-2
CASSLGGENTEAFF
TGTGCCAGCAGCTTAGGGGGAGAGAACACTGAAGCTTTCTTT
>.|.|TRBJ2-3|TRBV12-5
CASGFYTDTQYF
TGTGCTAGTGGTTTTTATACAGATACGCAGTATTTT
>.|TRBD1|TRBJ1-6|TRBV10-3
CAISGRGREDSPLHF
TGTGCCATCAGTGGCAGGGGGCGCGAGGATTCACCCCTCCACTTT
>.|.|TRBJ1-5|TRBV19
CASEDRKGGNQPQHF
TGTGCCAGTGAAGACAGAAAGGGGGGCAATCAGCCCCAGCATTTT
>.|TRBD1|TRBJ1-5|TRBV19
CASSEDRAKDQPQHF
TGTGCCAGTAGTGAGGACAGGGCTAAAGATCAGCCCCAGCATTTT
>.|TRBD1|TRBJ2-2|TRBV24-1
CATGRQGGTGELFF
TGTGCCACCGGAAGACAGGGCGGCACCGGGGAGCTGTTTTTT
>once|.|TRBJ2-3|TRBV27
CASSYQGWDTDTQYF
TGTGCCAGCAGTTACCAGGGATGGGACACAGATACGCAGTATTTT
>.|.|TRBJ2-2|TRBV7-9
CASSRQSITGELFF
TGTGCCAGCAGTCGACAGTCCATTACCGGGGAGCTGTTTTTT
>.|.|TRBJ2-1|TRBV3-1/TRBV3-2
CASSQAPTNEQFF
TGTGCCAGCAGCCAAGCGCCTACTAATGAGCAGTTCTTC
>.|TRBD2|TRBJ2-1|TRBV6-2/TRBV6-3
CASSYGTGLFYNEQFF
TGTGCCAGCAGTTACGGTACGGGACTATTCTACAATGAGCAGTTCTTC
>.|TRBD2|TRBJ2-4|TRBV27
CASSLRLAGFKNIQYF
TGTGCCAGCAGTTTAAGACTAGCGGGATTCAAAAACATTCAGTACTTC
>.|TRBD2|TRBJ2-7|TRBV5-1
CASSTGASGADEQYF
TGCGCCAGCAGCACTGGGGCTAGCGGGGCAGACGAGCAGTACTTC
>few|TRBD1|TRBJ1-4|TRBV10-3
CAVSGTVNEKLFF
TGTGCCGTCTCCGGGACAGTTAATGAAAAACTGTTTTTT
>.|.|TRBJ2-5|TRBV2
CASSGPFFQETQYF
TGTGCCAGCAGTGGGCCCTTCTTCCAAGAGACCCAGTACTTC
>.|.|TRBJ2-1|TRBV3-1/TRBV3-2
CASSPQRGGYEQFF
TGTGCCAGCAGCCCTCAGAGGGGGGGCTATGAGCAGTTCTTC
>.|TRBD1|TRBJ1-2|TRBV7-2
CASSLDRALYGYTF
TGTGCCAGCAGCCTTGACAGGGCGCTCTATGGCTACACCTTC
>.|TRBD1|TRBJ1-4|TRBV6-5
CASRERQGAGEKLFF
TGTGCCAGCAGAGAGCGACAGGGGGCTGGGGAAAAACTGTTTTTT
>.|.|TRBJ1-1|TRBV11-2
CASSFPARTEAFF
TGTGCCAGCAGCTTTCCTGCGAGGACTGAAGCTTTCTTT
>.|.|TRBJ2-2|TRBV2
CASSDTGPTGELFF
TGTGCCAGCAGTGATACAGGGCCCACCGGGGAGCTGTTTTTT
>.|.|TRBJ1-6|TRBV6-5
CASSYQQGPLHF
TGTGCCAGCAGTTACCAACAGGGACCCCTCCACTTT